The 10 T cell receptor beta chains listed next were all sequenced from one sample in a study of shared clonotypes between healthy human individuals. Produced via immunoSEQ multiplex PCR; TCRdb's table is partial and in-frame only. This sample carries about 700,000 clones, 92% of them seen once, and the ten largest clones take approximately 25%. Selected positively for CCR7 and CD45RO-negative, naive CD8 cells excluded terminally differentiated effector memory CD45RA+ cells. The source material was naive CD8+ T cells sorted from blood. The receptors stem from a man aged 25 to 40 in good health.

The chain has TRBV7-8 and TRBJ2-1, with D perhaps being TRBD1 or TRBD2 (5 bases each). Per the germline V gene, CDR1 is SGHVS and CDR2 is FQNEAQ. This CDR3 is 16 amino acids long. V was trimmed by 3 bases and J by 4 bases, leaving 16 bases between them. This chain's CDR3 is CASSFRGVTGYNEQFF. The CDR3, as DNA: TGTGCCAGCAGCTTCAGAGGGGTTACAGGATACAATGAGCAGTTCTTC. Full variable domain (missing parts from reference TRBV7-8 and TRBJ2-1): GAGVSQSPRYKVAKRGQDVALRCDPISGHVSLFWYQQALGQGPEFLTYFQNEAQLDKSGLPSDRFFAERPEGSVSTLKIQRTQQEDSAVYLCASSFRGVTGYNEQFFGPGTRLTVL.

The V and J genes are TRBV7-9 and TRBJ2-7, with 10 bases lining up with TRBD2. Losses at the gene ends were 5 bases for V and 5 bases for J; bases not matched to a gene: 18. Germline CDR1 is SEHNR and CDR2 is FQNEAQ (reference sequence). The CDR3 extends over 18 amino acids. CDR3 in DNA: TGTGCCAGCAGCCCTCTACGGACCGCTAGCGGGAGTTCAAACGAGCAGTACTTC. It is translated as CASSPLRTASGSSNEQYF.

The rearrangement joins TRBV4-1 to TRBJ2-3, with D possibly TRBD1 on 6 matching bases. V dropped 4 bases and J dropped 6 bases, with 17 bases sitting between them. The CDR3 length is 15 residues. Germline V gene sequence: CDR1 MGHRA, CDR2 YSYEKL. Here the CDR3 reads CASSRSGGTGDTQYF. CDR3 sequence (DNA): TGCGCCAGCAGCCGAAGTGGGGGTACAGGGGATACGCAGTATTTT.

The gene calls are TRBV27 and TRBJ2-5, with 9 bases aligning to TRBD1. Per the germline V gene, CDR1 is MNHEY and CDR2 is SMNVEV (reference sequence). Trimming took 9 bases from V and 4 from J; bases not matched to a gene: 6. The CDR3 has 13 amino acids. In DNA, the CDR3 is TGTGCCAGTCACAGGGGGCGCGGAGAGACCCAGTACTTC. Translation gives CASHRGRGETQYF.

With respect to this clone: Other nucleotide sequences from this sample produce the same CDR3. V gene TRBV9 combines with J gene TRBJ2-5; 12 bases agree with TRBD2. The CDR3 contains 16 residues. The V and J ends lost 3 bases and 1 base, in that order; junction bases with no gene match: 4. Germline V lookup: CDR1 SGDLS, CDR2 YYNGEE. CDR3 in DNA: TGTGCCAGCAGCGCTGGGACTAGCGGGTTCCAAGAGACCCAGTACTTC. Translating it yields CASSAGTSGFQETQYF.

With respect to this clone: This sample includes further DNA sequences coding for the same CDR3. The gene calls are TRBV28 and TRBJ2-7, with D unclear. Germline-derived CDR1 and CDR2 are MDHEN and SYDVKM. This CDR3 spans 10 amino acids. V lost 7 bases to trimming and J lost 3 bases, with 4 bases between them. The CDR3 reads CASMGYEQYF. In nucleotides, the CDR3 is TGTGCCAGCATGGGCTACGAGCAGTACTTC.

The CDR3 DNA reads as TGTGCCAGCCAGCCCCAGACAGGAGAAGCTTTCTTT. This codes for CASQPQTGEAFF. The chain uses TRBV25-1 and TRBJ1-1; weak D call: TRBD1 (6 bases). This CDR3 region has 12 residues. The germline V gene encodes CDR1 MGHDK and CDR2 SYGVNS. Trimming took off 8 bases at V and 8 bases at J, with 15 bases between the two ends. Looking up the rest from reference TRBV25-1 and TRBJ1-1 gives the full variable domain: EADIYQTPRYLVIGTGKKITLECSQTMGHDKMYWYQQDPGMELHLIHYSYGVNSTEKGDLSSESTVSRIRTEHFPLTLESARPSHTSQYLCASQPQTGEAFFGQGTRLTVV.

The chain recombines TRBV5-1 with TRBJ2-5; the D is unclear. The CDR3 covers 15 residues. Trimming left V 8 bases short and J 1 base short, with 18 bases between. CDR1 and CDR2 (germline): SGHRS, YFSETQ. The CDR3 here is CASSKARAAQETQYF. Here the CDR3 DNA reads TGCGCCAGTTCTAAAGCCCGGGCAGCCCAAGAGACCCAGTACTTC.

This chain connects TRBV21-1 to TRBJ2-1; the table calls TRBD2, which could not be checked here. TRBV21-1 is a known pseudogene. The CDR3 totals 17 residues. CDR3 in amino acids: CASSKNLRAGEDNEQFF. CDR3 DNA: TGTGCCAGCAGCAAAAATTTGAGAGCGGGAGAGGACAATGAGCAGTTCTTC.

V and J are TRBV27 and TRBJ2-2, with 10 bases aligning to TRBD2. The V segment lost 7 bases and the J segment 3 bases; nucleotides outside the gene matches: 11. The CDR3 spans 17 residues. The germline CDR1 and CDR2 sequences are MNHEY and SMNVEV (reference sequence). The CDR3 nucleotides are TGTGCCAGCACCCCCGTAGGTCTAGCGGGAGACACCGGGGAGCTGTTTTTT. Translating it yields CASTPVGLAGDTGELFF.